This record concerns one TCR beta chain sequence. This sample stems from a study of blood T cells in healthy people across ages. Using a J-beta primer mix together with a sample-barcoded 5' primer, a second PCR was run for roughly 7 to 12 cycles. Each CDR3 protein gets one entry after TCRdb re-called the 5' RACE reads with MiXCR. The sample shows hundreds of thousands of distinct CDR3 sequences, roughly 21% of them seen only once. V was trimmed by 0 bases and J by 4 bases, leaving 13 bases between them. The CDR3 totals 15 residues. Germline assignment: CDR1 SGDLS and CDR2 YYNGEE. The authors drew approximately 10 milliliters of peripheral blood from each donor.

The sequenced material came from blood. The chain couples TRBV9 to TRBJ1-2; D is possibly TRBD1 (5 bases). The source is a man between 65 and 85 years old in good health. CDR3 nucleotides: TGTGCCAGCAGCGTAGAGGTGACAGTATCCTATGGCTACACCTTC. This translates into CASSVEVTVSYGYTF.